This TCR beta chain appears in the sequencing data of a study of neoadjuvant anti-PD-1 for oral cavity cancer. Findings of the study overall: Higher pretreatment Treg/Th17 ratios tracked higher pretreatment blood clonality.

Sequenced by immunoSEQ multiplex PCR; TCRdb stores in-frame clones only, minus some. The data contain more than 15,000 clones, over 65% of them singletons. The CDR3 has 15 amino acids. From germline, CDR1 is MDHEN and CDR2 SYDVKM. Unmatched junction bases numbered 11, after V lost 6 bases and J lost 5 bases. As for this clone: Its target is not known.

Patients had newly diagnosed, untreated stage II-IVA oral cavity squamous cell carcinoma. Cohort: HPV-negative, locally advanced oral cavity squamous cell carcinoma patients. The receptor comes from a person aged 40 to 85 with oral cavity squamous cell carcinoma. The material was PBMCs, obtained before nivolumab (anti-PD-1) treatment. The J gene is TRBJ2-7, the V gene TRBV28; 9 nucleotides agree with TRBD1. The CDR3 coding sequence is TGTGCCAGCAGCCGCGGACAGGGGATTAACCACGAGCAGTACTTC. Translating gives CASSRGQGINHEQYF.